This T cell receptor beta chain was identified in a study of cytomegalovirus exposure and HLA in healthy donors. Study context: T cells numbering around 170 million yielded around 120 million unique TCR beta sequences in an earlier analysis.

This clone was counted between two and nine times. Its specificity is unknown. V lost 4 bases to trimming and J lost 2 bases; unmatched junction nucleotides: 20. Germline-derived CDR1 and CDR2 are SGHRS and YFSETQ. The CDR3 has 21 residues. The study ran its PCR with 60 Vbeta and 13 Jbeta primers. Sequenced by immunoSEQ multiplex PCR; TCRdb stores in-frame clones only, minus some. The data show about 150,000 clones, around 84% seen once. Findings and limits, study-wide: TCR beta chains associated with HLA were, in a later analysis, more clonally expanded than equally common others. Testing in vitro showed three CMV-associated chains specific for CMV antigens.

Each of the donors was a healthy bone marrow donor. The genes are TRBV5-1 and TRBJ2-3; the match to TRBD2 covers 12 bases. Specimen: PBMCs. This receptor was obtained from a man between 35 and 55 years old in good health and CMV-seropositive. The CDR3 sequence is CASSRTSGMRHAVGNTDTQYF. CDR3 DNA sequence: TGCGCCAGCAGCCGGACTAGCGGGATGAGACATGCGGTCGGGAACACAGATACGCAGTATTTT. The whole variable domain, filled in from reference TRBV5-1 and TRBJ2-3, reads KAGVTQTPRYLIKTRGQQVTLSCSPISGHRSVSWYQQTPGQGLQFLFEYFSETQRNKGNFPGRFSGRQFSNSRSEMNVSTLELGDSALYLCASSRTSGMRHAVGNTDTQYFGPGTRLTVL.